The subject of this entry is one T cell receptor beta chain. The antigen this receptor binds is unknown. Base qualities are missing; no much larger clone stands one base away. This sample's treatment or condition label indicates: in vitro stimulation with specific CMV peptide epitopes to enrich CMV-specific T cells. This sample was taken from a study of T cell repertoires in cytomegalovirus infection (dated by TCRdb to between 2017 and 2020). With regard to the full study: Recently identified HLA-C-restricted CMV epitopes, whose presentation resists viral immunomodulation, were targeted by peptide stimulations together with well-studied HLA-B-restricted epitopes. Donor HLA type was relevant to the analysis, as public TCR beta signatures indicated carriage of CMV infection together with the matching HLA type. Study-wide conclusions, independent of this receptor: Cumulative frequency of public TCR beta family members discriminated carriers of CMV infection plus the relevant HLA type in this cohort and an independent 352-donor cohort. In the ex vivo response, HLA-C-restricted CMV-specific TCR beta clonotypes were dominant, and in two of eight donors the single most frequent clonotype came from this HLA-C-restricted group.

CDR1 and CDR2, looked up from the germline V gene, are MRHNA and SNTAGT. The trim is 0 bases for V and 6 bases for J, with a gap of 9 bases between the germline ends. Including cysteine and phenylalanine, the CDR3 has 14 amino acids. Only the CDR3 region is kept as DNA, spanning 42 bases read in frame from base 1. The listed sequencing device is Illumina HiSeq 1500. TCRdb cleaned the public reads at Q25 with fastp, built clones with MiXCR and kept in-frame beta chains. Entries that share a CDR3 protein sequence are merged under the most common genes and DNA. In all, the sample holds about 830,000 distinct CDR3 sequences, and approximately 32% of those were seen once. The ten largest clones take up approximately 13% of the sample.

The TCR was taken from a human donor in good health (CMV status not recorded). Some clones in this sample may be carry-over from other donors' samples. The sequence is built from TRBV6-4 and TRBJ1-5, and possibly TRBD1, on 5 matching bases. Here the sequenced sample was cultured CD8+ T cells from PBMCs, taken from culture after CMV antigen stimulation. The CDR3 reads as follows: CASSDSKGTQPQHF. The nucleotide sequence reads as follows: TGTGCCAGCAGTGACTCGAAAGGGACTCAGCCCCAGCATTTT.